Listed below are T cell receptor beta chains from one sample, sequenced in a study of shared clonotypes between healthy human individuals. Here immunoSEQ multiplex PCR was the method, and the copy in TCRdb shows in-frame clones only, minus some. The repertoire consists of about 2.5 million clones, with about nine tenths occurring once and the leading ten covering 0.37%. The sequenced sample was naive CD4+ T cells from PBMCs. The receptors originated from a man aged 18 to 29 in good health. Some clones in this sample may be carry-over from other donors' samples. The CDR3 runs from the conserved cysteine through the conserved F or W. D genes are given only for firm matches. The listing skips clone size in some rows; elsewhere it reads once, few, many or a size class.

D	size	V	J	DNA	CDR3
.	.	TRBV5-4	TRBJ2-5	TGTGCCAGCAGCCCGATCGGGGGTATACAAGAGACCCAGTACTTC	CASSPIGGIQETQYF
.	.	TRBV2	TRBJ2-4	TGTGCCAGCAGTCCCCCGGCGAAGGCCAAAAACATTCAGTACTTC	CASSPPAKAKNIQYF
TRBD2	.	TRBV7-6	TRBJ2-1	TGTGCCAGCAGCTTAAGATCAGTGACTAGCGGTAATGAGCAGTTCTTC	CASSLRSVTSGNEQFF
.	.	TRBV5-1	TRBJ1-1	TGCGCCAGCAGCTTTAGGCCCCAAGAAGGGAACACTGAAGCTTTCTTT	CASSFRPQEGNTEAFF
.	.	TRBV7-2	TRBJ1-4	TGTGCCAGCAGCCGTGCAACTAATGAAAAACTGTTTTTT	CASSRATNEKLFF
TRBD1	.	TRBV5-1	TRBJ2-6	TGCGCCAGCAGCTATGACAGGGGCACTGGGGCCAACGTCCTGACTTTC	CASSYDRGTGANVLTF
TRBD1	.	TRBV27	TRBJ2-3	TGTGCCAGCGCACCCAAGGGGGCCGCCCCAGATACGCAGTATTTT	CASAPKGAAPDTQYF
TRBD1	.	TRBV4-3	TRBJ2-7	TGCGCCAGCAGCCGTCAGGGGGAATCCCGGTTTGAGCAGTACTTC	CASSRQGESRFEQYF
.	.	TRBV30	TRBJ2-1	TGTGCCTGGAGTGTACGAGGGAGCTCCTACAATGAGCAGTTCTTC	CAWSVRGSSYNEQFF
TRBD1	.	TRBV28	TRBJ1-3	TGTGCCAGCAGTAACCCGGGACAGGGGGGAAACACCATATATTTT	CASSNPGQGGNTIYF
TRBD1	.	TRBV30	TRBJ1-5	TGTGCCTGGAGACAGGGGGAACTGGACCAGCCCCAGCATTTT	CAWRQGELDQPQHF
.	few	TRBV11-2	TRBJ1-2	TGTGCCAGCAGCTTAGGGGCTTACTATGGCTACACCTTC	CASSLGAYYGYTF
TRBD2	.	TRBV29-1	TRBJ2-1	TGCAGCGCGGGGGGTGCCTCCTACAATGAGCAGTTCTTC	CSAGGASYNEQFF
.	.	TRBV14	TRBJ1-3	TGTGCCAGCAGTCCCGCCGGATTCTCTGGAAACACCATATATTTT	CASSPAGFSGNTIYF
TRBD1	.	TRBV19	TRBJ1-5	TGTGCCAGTAGTCCGGGACAGGGTGGATATCAGCCCCAGCATTTT	CASSPGQGGYQPQHF
TRBD1	.	TRBV6-5	TRBJ1-1	TGTGCCAGCAGTTTAGGGGGCGCCGGGACTGAAGCTTTCTTT	CASSLGGAGTEAFF
TRBD1	.	TRBV6-4	TRBJ2-7	TGTGCCAGCAGTGACCAACCGGGACAGGGGATCCACGAGCAGTACTTC	CASSDQPGQGIHEQYF